Listed here are 18 T cell receptor beta chains from one sample, sequenced in a study of T cell changes during pregnancy in multiple sclerosis. Data came from immunoSEQ multiplex PCR; TCRdb stores just in-frame clones and leaves some out. In the table there are fewer than 100,000 clones, approximately 94% of which are singletons. Sequenced here: peripheral blood, sampled after pregnancy. These receptors all come from a female donor in good health, enrolled as a control in a pregnancy study.

The chain couples TRBV29-1 to TRBJ2-2; maybe TRBD2 (6 bases). There are 14 residues in the CDR3. V lost 6 bases and J lost 1, with 12 bases in between. CDR1 is SQVTM, CDR2 ANQGSEA, per germline. CDR3 region: CSVSTGVNTGELFF. The CDR3 DNA sequence: TGCAGCGTCTCTACGGGGGTGAACACCGGGGAGCTGTTTTTT.

This rearrangement joins TRBV27 to TRBJ2-3; 14 bases are shared with TRBD2. CDR1 is MNHEY and CDR2 is SMNVEV in the germline V gene (reference sequence). The CDR3 sequence is 18 residues long. Germline trimming cut 6 bases from V and 2 bases from J; bases unmatched to any gene: 10. The CDR3 is CASSPGTSGRSLTDTQYF. CDR3 bases: TGTGCCAGCAGCCCCGGGACTAGCGGGAGATCGCTCACAGATACGCAGTATTTT.

The chain links TRBV6-1 to TRBJ2-2; possible D gene TRBD1, 5 bases. Germline values: CDR1 MNHNS, CDR2 SASEGT. Trimming left V 7 bases short and J 6 bases short, with 12 bases between. CDR3 size: 13 residues. The CDR3 sequence is CASTRAIAGELFF. For the CDR3, the DNA is TGTGCCAGCACCAGGGCGATCGCCGGGGAGCTGTTTTTT.

The chain employs TRBV10-3 and TRBJ2-7; 8 positions agree with TRBD2. The germline CDR1 and CDR2 sequences are ENHRY and SYGVKD. The CDR3 covers 19 residues. The junction had 16 bases not matched to a gene; V was cut back by 0 bases and J by 3 bases. The CDR3 region is CAISESEPPGTRPVYEQYF. The CDR3 coding sequence is TGTGCCATCAGTGAGTCGGAACCTCCCGGGACTAGGCCCGTCTACGAGCAGTACTTC.

The rearrangement joins TRBV28 to TRBJ2-7; D may be TRBD2 (6 bases). Per the germline V gene, CDR1 is MDHEN and CDR2 is SYDVKM. This CDR3 region has 14 residues. V lost 10 bases and J 2 bases, leaving 18 bases between the germline ends. The CDR3 loop is CATSGGGYPYEQYF. DNA for the CDR3: TGTGCCACATCTGGGGGAGGTTACCCCTACGAGCAGTACTTC. Complete variable domain (other parts from reference TRBV28 and TRBJ2-7): DVKVTQSSRYLVKRTGEKVFLECVQDMDHENMFWYRQDPGLGLRLIYFSYDVKMKEKGDIPEGYSVSREKKERFSLILESASTNQTSMYLCATSGGGYPYEQYFGPGTRLTVT.

The V gene is TRBV9, the J gene TRBJ2-1, with D tentatively TRBD2 (5 bases). Trimming removed 1 base at V and 7 bases at J, with 18 bases between. CDR1 is SGDLS, CDR2 YYNGEE, per germline. The CDR3 has 16 residues. CDR3 sequence (DNA): TGTGCCAGCAGCGTAAGTTTGGTGGGAGAAAGGAATGAGCAGTTCTTC. Protein product: CASSVSLVGERNEQFF.

The V call is TRBV7-9, the J call TRBJ1-6, with D perhaps TRBD1 (6 bases). CDR3 length: 16 residues. Trimming pared 3 bases from V and 8 bases from J, leaving 17 bases between. Per germline, CDR1 SEHNR and CDR2 FQNEAQ (reference sequence). This chain's CDR3 is CASSFLGPRGYSPLHF. The CDR3 region has the DNA TGTGCCAGCAGCTTCTTAGGACCTAGGGGGTATTCACCCCTCCACTTT.

This chain connects TRBV18 to TRBJ2-7; 10 bases are a match to TRBD2. CDR1 is KGHSH and CDR2 is LQKENI in the germline V gene. Germline trimming cut 2 bases from V and 3 bases from J; bases unmatched to any gene: 4. This CDR3 region has 15 residues. The CDR3 DNA sequence: TGTGCCAGCTCACCAGCAGCGGGAGGGATCTACGAGCAGTACTTC. This sequence encodes CASSPAAGGIYEQYF.

This clone was picked up one time. The V call is TRBV19, the J call TRBJ2-5; 8 bases fit TRBD1. The CDR3 covers 15 residues. Germline lookup yields CDR1 LNHDA and CDR2 SQIVND (reference sequence). Losses at the gene ends were 1 base for V and 4 bases for J; bases not matched to a gene: 5. The CDR3, as DNA: TGTGCCAGTAGTATAGGGCAGGGGGCGGGAGAGACCCAGTACTTC. This gives the protein CASSIGQGAGETQYF.

This clone was seen once. The V and J genes are TRBV7-3 and TRBJ1-1; D remains ambiguous. CDR3 length: 14 residues. With 2 bases removed from V and 5 bases from J, the gap between germline ends came to 12 bases. Germline V gene sequence: CDR1 SGHTA, CDR2 FQGTGA. CDR3 nucleotides: TGTGCCAGCAGCTTAGTCCCCGGTCGGACTGAAGCTTTCTTT. Translating gives CASSLVPGRTEAFF.

The chain is built from TRBV30 and TRBJ1-3, with unresolved D. Germline V gene lookup returns CDR1 GTSNPN and CDR2 SVGIG (reference sequence). Trimming left V 4 bases short and J 0 bases short, with 7 bases between. The CDR3 totals 13 residues. CDR3 loop: CAWTGPSGNTIYF. The CDR3 bases are TGTGCCTGGACTGGGCCCTCTGGAAACACCATATATTTT.

The gene calls are TRBV5-4 and TRBJ2-3; 10 nucleotides align to TRBD2. After removal of 2 bases from V and 1 base from J, the junction contained 1 base not matched to a gene. The CDR3 contains 15 residues. The germline gives CDR1 SGHNT, CDR2 YYREEE (reference sequence). The CDR3 DNA sequence: TGTGCCAGCAGCTTTGGACTAGCGGGCACAGATACGCAGTATTTT. This sequence encodes CASSFGLAGTDTQYF.

The J gene is TRBJ2-5, the V gene TRBV4-1; 12 bases are a match to TRBD2. Unmatched junction bases numbered 12, after V lost 0 bases and J lost 4 bases. This CDR3 contains 19 residues. Germline V gene sequence: CDR1 MGHRA, CDR2 YSYEKL. The CDR3 sequence: CASSQESEASGGARETQYF. As DNA, the CDR3 is TGCGCCAGCAGCCAAGAGTCTGAAGCTAGCGGGGGGGCGAGAGAGACCCAGTACTTC.

The chain couples TRBV4-3 to TRBJ1-2, with D tentatively TRBD1 (5 bases). The V and J ends lost 0 bases and 5 bases respectively, with 10 bases between them. CDR3 size: 14 residues. CDR1 is LGHNA, CDR2 YSLEER, per germline. The CDR3 DNA reads as TGCGCCAGCAGCCAAGATCAGGGTCTTTATGGCTACACCTTC. Translated: CASSQDQGLYGYTF.

The chain uses TRBV11-2 and TRBJ2-1, with TRBD2 matching over 8 bases. CDR1 SGHAT and CDR2 FQNNGV come from the germline V gene. After removal of 4 bases from V and 6 bases from J, the junction contained 2 bases not matched to a gene. There are 13 residues in the CDR3. The CDR3 protein is CASSSGLANEQFF. The DNA for the CDR3 is TGTGCCAGCAGCTCCGGACTAGCCAATGAGCAGTTCTTC.

This clone was detected only once. This chain connects TRBV5-4 to TRBJ2-7; tentatively, D is TRBD2 (5 bases). Germline values: CDR1 SGHNT, CDR2 YYREEE (reference sequence). The CDR3 sequence is 16 residues long. V lost 0 bases, J lost 6 bases, and 19 bases lay in between. The CDR3 region is CASSLAASSYGLEQYF. CDR3 in DNA: TGTGCCAGCAGCTTGGCGGCTAGCTCGTATGGGCTCGAGCAGTACTTC.

This clone was seen only a few times. The chain has TRBV2 and TRBJ1-3; 8 bases align to TRBD1. V trimming: 10 bases; J trimming: 8 bases; junction bases outside the gene matches: 13. CDR1 and CDR2 from the germline V gene are SNHLY and FYNNEI. This CDR3 region has 14 residues. The CDR3 region is CATATGARWDTIYF. Here the CDR3 DNA reads TGTGCCACCGCGACAGGGGCTAGGTGGGACACCATATATTTT.

The chain has TRBV2 and TRBJ1-5, with a possible D match to TRBD1 (5 bases). CDR1 SNHLY and CDR2 FYNNEI come from the germline V gene. The CDR3 contains 13 residues. Trimming took 6 bases from V and 10 from J, leaving 16 bases between them. CDR3: CASSAGLWVPQHF. DNA for the CDR3: TGTGCCAGCAGCGCGGGACTTTGGGTACCCCAGCATTTT.